This TCR beta chain was profiled in a study of blood T cell repertoires in COVID-19. Background on the study: The study drew acute and convalescent COVID-19 samples from the United States, Italy and Spain.

The assay was immunoSEQ multiplex PCR, and TCRdb's table has in-frame clones only and misses some. The table lists approximately 110,000 clones, about 88% of them singletons, with 8.4% in the top ten. The V gene's germline CDR1 is LGHDT and CDR2 YNNKEL (reference sequence). Losses at the gene ends were 0 bases for V and 2 bases for J; bases not matched to a gene: 12. The CDR3 covers 19 residues. Material for sequencing was peripheral blood. J is TRBJ1-1 and V is TRBV3-1 (or the pseudogene TRBV3-2); 10 bases are a match to TRBD1. The sequence was obtained from a woman between 65 and 79 years old who had recovered from COVID-19. The CDR3 DNA reads TGTGCCAGCAGCCAAGATAAAAGGGGGACAGGGGCCACTAACACTGAAGCTTTCTTT. This sequence encodes CASSQDKRGTGATNTEAFF.